This is a list of T cell receptor beta chains from one sample in a study of blood T cell repertoires in COVID-19. This table comes from immunoSEQ multiplex PCR, and its TCRdb copy is limited to in-frame clones, with some not included. Among approximately 100,000 clones listed, about 85% were seen once. Material for sequencing was peripheral blood. These TCRs come from a human donor in a cohort sampled during active COVID-19. Both conserved end residues are part of each CDR3. Fields, in order: D gene, V gene, clone size, J gene, CDR3 protein, CDR3 DNA. The D gene is left open where the match is weak. Only part of the rows carry a size: once, few, many, or a class if the clone is expanded.

d_gene: .; v_gene: TRBV18; abundance: .; j_gene: TRBJ1-5; CDR3aa: CASSLGGWGAQPQHF; CDR3nt: TGTGCCAGCTCACTTGGGGGGTGGGGTGCACAGCCCCAGCATTTT
d_gene: TRBD1; v_gene: TRBV19; abundance: .; j_gene: TRBJ1-6; CDR3aa: CASSPRQGNSPLHF; CDR3nt: TGTGCCAGTAGTCCGAGACAGGGAAATTCACCCCTCCACTTT
d_gene: TRBD2; v_gene: TRBV6-1; abundance: .; j_gene: TRBJ2-3; CDR3aa: CASSEGGSGGARTDTQYF; CDR3nt: TGTGCCAGCAGTGAAGGCGGTAGCGGGGGGGCCCGGACAGATACGCAGTATTTT
d_gene: TRBD1; v_gene: TRBV5-1; abundance: .; j_gene: TRBJ1-5; CDR3aa: CASSPTGGNQPQHF; CDR3nt: TGCGCCAGCAGTCCTACAGGGGGCAATCAGCCCCAGCATTTT
d_gene: TRBD1; v_gene: TRBV2; abundance: .; j_gene: TRBJ2-5; CDR3aa: CASSRQGLGETQYF; CDR3nt: TGTGCCAGCAGCCGACAGGGGCTTGGAGAGACCCAGTACTTC
d_gene: .; v_gene: TRBV15; abundance: .; j_gene: TRBJ1-2; CDR3aa: CATSRDRDRDYGYTF; CDR3nt: TGTGCCACCAGCAGAGATCGGGATCGGGACTATGGCTACACCTTC
d_gene: TRBD1; v_gene: TRBV7-2; abundance: .; j_gene: TRBJ1-2; CDR3aa: CASSLAPEGAFGYTF; CDR3nt: TGTGCCAGCAGCTTAGCCCCGGAGGGGGCGTTTGGCTACACCTTC
d_gene: TRBD2; v_gene: TRBV7-2; abundance: .; j_gene: TRBJ2-1; CDR3aa: CASSLGSGLAASSYNEQFF; CDR3nt: TGTGCCAGCAGCTTAGGTTCGGGACTAGCGGCCAGCTCCTACAATGAGCAGTTCTTC
d_gene: .; v_gene: TRBV9; abundance: .; j_gene: TRBJ1-1; CDR3aa: CASSASSSMYQEAWNTEAFF; CDR3nt: TGTGCCAGCAGCGCCTCGTCTTCGATGTACCAGGAGGCGTGGAACACTGAAGCTTTCTTT
d_gene: TRBD1; v_gene: TRBV12-5; abundance: once; j_gene: TRBJ2-3; CDR3aa: CASGPGTARTQYF; CDR3nt: TGTGCTAGTGGTCCAGGGACAGCGCGAACGCAGTATTTT
d_gene: TRBD1; v_gene: TRBV7-2; abundance: .; j_gene: TRBJ1-1; CDR3aa: CASSLGQSTEAFF; CDR3nt: TGTGCCAGCAGCTTGGGACAGAGCACTGAAGCTTTCTTT
d_gene: .; v_gene: TRBV4-2; abundance: .; j_gene: TRBJ1-1; CDR3aa: CASSQAQGGNTEAFF; CDR3nt: TGTGCCAGCAGCCAAGCGCAGGGTGGAAACACTGAAGCTTTCTTT
d_gene: .; v_gene: TRBV9; abundance: few; j_gene: TRBJ2-7; CDR3aa: CASSVVGGMGGEQYF; CDR3nt: TGTGCCAGCAGCGTAGTAGGAGGGATGGGTGGCGAGCAGTACTTC
d_gene: .; v_gene: TRBV10-3; abundance: .; j_gene: TRBJ2-1; CDR3aa: CAISERTSSYNEQFF; CDR3nt: TGTGCCATCAGTGAGCGAACTAGCTCCTACAATGAGCAGTTCTTC
d_gene: .; v_gene: TRBV12-3/TRBV12-4; abundance: .; j_gene: TRBJ2-5; CDR3aa: CASSLWAETQYF; CDR3nt: TGTGCCAGCAGTTTGTGGGCGGAGACCCAGTACTTC
d_gene: TRBD1; v_gene: TRBV5-4; abundance: few; j_gene: TRBJ2-7; CDR3aa: CASSLGQDIRGQYF; CDR3nt: TGTGCCAGCAGCTTAGGACAGGACATACGAGGGCAGTACTTC
d_gene: .; v_gene: TRBV9; abundance: .; j_gene: TRBJ2-2; CDR3aa: CASRGSVNGELFF; CDR3nt: TGTGCCAGCAGAGGTAGCGTAAACGGGGAGCTGTTTTTT
d_gene: TRBD1; v_gene: TRBV7-8; abundance: few; j_gene: TRBJ1-5; CDR3aa: CASSFGTGGPVPQHF; CDR3nt: TGTGCCAGCAGCTTTGGCACAGGGGGCCCCGTGCCCCAGCATTTT
d_gene: .; v_gene: TRBV30; abundance: .; j_gene: TRBJ2-7; CDR3aa: CAWSRAVSSYEQYF; CDR3nt: TGTGCCTGGAGCAGGGCGGTTAGCTCCTACGAGCAGTACTTC
d_gene: .; v_gene: TRBV27; abundance: .; j_gene: TRBJ2-5; CDR3aa: CASSARGTQYF; CDR3nt: TGTGCCAGCAGTGCAAGGGGGACCCAGTACTTC
d_gene: .; v_gene: TRBV19; abundance: many; j_gene: TRBJ2-7; CDR3aa: CASSISASRGEQYF; CDR3nt: TGTGCCAGTAGTATCTCGGCCTCCAGAGGCGAGCAGTACTTC
d_gene: TRBD1; v_gene: TRBV7-9; abundance: .; j_gene: TRBJ2-1; CDR3aa: CASNPGQGAGNEQFF; CDR3nt: TGTGCCAGCAACCCAGGACAGGGGGCTGGCAATGAGCAGTTCTTC
d_gene: TRBD1; v_gene: TRBV4-1; abundance: .; j_gene: TRBJ2-7; CDR3aa: CASSPAGGRNYEQYF; CDR3nt: TGCGCCAGCAGCCCGGCAGGGGGCAGGAACTACGAGCAGTACTTC
d_gene: TRBD1; v_gene: TRBV30; abundance: .; j_gene: TRBJ2-1; CDR3aa: CAWTGGNEQFF; CDR3nt: TGTGCCTGGACAGGGGGCAATGAGCAGTTCTTC
d_gene: TRBD1; v_gene: TRBV9; abundance: .; j_gene: TRBJ2-3; CDR3aa: CASSVAPQGAQYF; CDR3nt: TGTGCCAGCAGCGTAGCTCCCCAGGGGGCGCAGTATTTT
d_gene: TRBD1; v_gene: TRBV5-1; abundance: .; j_gene: TRBJ1-4; CDR3aa: CASVLGQGEKLFF; CDR3nt: TGCGCCAGCGTCCTGGGACAGGGTGAAAAACTGTTTTTT
d_gene: TRBD2; v_gene: TRBV9; abundance: once; j_gene: TRBJ2-3; CDR3aa: CASSTHTGTIRGDTQYF; CDR3nt: TGTGCCAGCAGCACTCATACCGGGACTATCCGCGGAGATACGCAGTATTTT
d_gene: TRBD1; v_gene: TRBV4-2; abundance: .; j_gene: TRBJ1-4; CDR3aa: CASSRIEAGQGVGATNEKLFF; CDR3nt: TGTGCCAGCAGCCGTATAGAGGCGGGACAGGGAGTAGGGGCAACTAATGAAAAACTGTTTTTT
d_gene: .; v_gene: TRBV30; abundance: .; j_gene: TRBJ1-1; CDR3aa: CAWSGGGHRRAFF; CDR3nt: TGTGCCTGGAGTGGGGGTGGACACCGGAGAGCTTTCTTT
d_gene: .; v_gene: TRBV19; abundance: .; j_gene: TRBJ2-6; CDR3aa: CASSNTASGANVLTF; CDR3nt: TGTGCCAGTAGCAACACAGCCTCTGGGGCCAACGTCCTGACTTTC
d_gene: TRBD2; v_gene: TRBV7-9; abundance: .; j_gene: TRBJ2-1; CDR3aa: CASSSDQRGGRNEQFF; CDR3nt: TGTGCCAGCAGCTCCGACCAGCGGGGGGGCCGCAATGAGCAGTTCTTC
d_gene: .; v_gene: TRBV6-5; abundance: .; j_gene: TRBJ1-4; CDR3aa: CASTWGGSEKLFF; CDR3nt: TGTGCCAGCACTTGGGGGGGAAGTGAAAAACTGTTTTTT
d_gene: .; v_gene: TRBV28; abundance: .; j_gene: TRBJ1-1; CDR3aa: CASSWTALQTTEAFF; CDR3nt: TGTGCCAGCAGTTGGACAGCCTTACAGACCACTGAAGCTTTCTTT
d_gene: .; v_gene: TRBV5-1; abundance: .; j_gene: TRBJ2-7; CDR3aa: CASSFAPGQTEQYF; CDR3nt: TGCGCCAGCAGCTTCGCGCCCGGACAGACCGAGCAGTACTTC
d_gene: .; v_gene: TRBV5-1; abundance: .; j_gene: TRBJ1-4; CDR3aa: CASSLASGVGYEKLFF; CDR3nt: TGCGCCAGCAGCTTGGCTTCGGGGGTTGGGTACGAAAAACTGTTTTTT
d_gene: TRBD1; v_gene: TRBV29-1; abundance: .; j_gene: TRBJ1-2; CDR3aa: CSAITGTGYGYTF; CDR3nt: TGCAGCGCAATTACAGGGACAGGATATGGCTACACCTTC
d_gene: TRBD1; v_gene: TRBV10-3; abundance: .; j_gene: TRBJ2-3; CDR3aa: CATSAGTGGAADTQYF; CDR3nt: TGTGCCACTTCAGCCGGGACAGGGGGCGCAGCAGATACGCAGTATTTT
d_gene: TRBD1; v_gene: TRBV7-6; abundance: .; j_gene: TRBJ1-1; CDR3aa: CASSLSETGRGVTEAFF; CDR3nt: TGTGCCAGCAGCTTAAGTGAGACAGGCAGGGGGGTCACTGAAGCTTTCTTT
d_gene: TRBD2; v_gene: TRBV6-6; abundance: .; j_gene: TRBJ2-7; CDR3aa: CASSYSLASGSNEQYF; CDR3nt: TGTGCCAGCAGTTACTCGCTCGCCAGCGGGAGCAACGAGCAGTACTTC
d_gene: .; v_gene: TRBV5-5; abundance: .; j_gene: TRBJ1-3; CDR3aa: CASSLGSSGNTIYF; CDR3nt: TGTGCCAGCAGCTTGGGGAGCTCTGGAAACACCATATATTTT
d_gene: .; v_gene: TRBV2; abundance: .; j_gene: TRBJ1-5; CDR3aa: CASSADRPNQPQHF; CDR3nt: TGTGCCAGCAGTGCTGACAGACCCAATCAGCCCCAGCATTTT
d_gene: TRBD1; v_gene: TRBV2; abundance: few; j_gene: TRBJ2-7; CDR3aa: CASSDTGAYEQYF; CDR3nt: TGTGCCAGCAGTGATACAGGGGCCTACGAGCAGTACTTC
d_gene: TRBD2; v_gene: TRBV5-1; abundance: .; j_gene: TRBJ2-2; CDR3aa: CASSLGLAGVTGELFF; CDR3nt: TGCGCCAGCAGCTTGGGACTAGCGGGAGTTACCGGGGAGCTGTTTTTT
d_gene: .; v_gene: TRBV10-3; abundance: .; j_gene: TRBJ1-1; CDR3aa: CAITTGGMNTEAFF; CDR3nt: TGTGCCATCACCACAGGAGGGATGAACACTGAAGCTTTCTTT
d_gene: TRBD1; v_gene: TRBV3-1/TRBV3-2; abundance: .; j_gene: TRBJ1-1; CDR3aa: CASSPRQGWGTEAFF; CDR3nt: TGTGCCAGCAGCCCCCGACAGGGATGGGGCACTGAAGCTTTCTTT
d_gene: TRBD1; v_gene: TRBV3-1/TRBV3-2; abundance: .; j_gene: TRBJ1-1; CDR3aa: CASSGTGGDTEAFF; CDR3nt: TGTGCCAGCAGCGGAACAGGGGGCGACACTGAAGCTTTCTTT
d_gene: .; v_gene: TRBV14; abundance: .; j_gene: TRBJ2-2; CDR3aa: CASSPMGGLTGELFF; CDR3nt: TGTGCCAGCAGCCCCATGGGGGGTTTGACCGGGGAGCTGTTTTTT
d_gene: TRBD1; v_gene: TRBV7-2; abundance: .; j_gene: TRBJ1-1; CDR3aa: CASSYRAGQQNTEAFF; CDR3nt: TGTGCCAGCAGCTACCGTGCGGGACAGCAAAACACTGAAGCTTTCTTT
d_gene: .; v_gene: TRBV5-6; abundance: .; j_gene: TRBJ2-1; CDR3aa: CASSQGTNEQFF; CDR3nt: TGTGCCAGCAGCCAGGGGACCAATGAGCAGTTCTTC